This TCR beta chain appears in the sequencing data of a study of shared clonotypes between healthy human individuals. Looking at the study overall: Researchers assigned three CD4 naive, three CD4 memory, two CD8 naive and one CD8 memory plate to each donor.

In the source study's methods: In the immunoSEQ data, sequences were junction-only and lacked quality scores, so filtering differed. Data came from immunoSEQ multiplex PCR; TCRdb stores just in-frame clones and leaves some out. Clone size and the V and J calls come from that table; the DNA yielded D and trimming. The sample lists hundreds of thousands of clones; 80% to 95% were seen once. The ends were cut back, 6 bases at V and 0 bases at J, with 15 bases in the middle. The CDR3 contains 15 residues. Germline V gene lookup returns CDR1 SQVTM and CDR2 ANQGSEA. Cells designated naive CD8 were CD45RO-negative and were positively selected for CCR7, with terminally differentiated effector memory CD45RA+ cells excluded.

The sequence was obtained from a man aged 30 to 39 in good health. Sequencing used naive CD8+ T cells sorted from blood. The chain recombines TRBV29-1 with TRBJ2-1; unclear D gene. The CDR3 reads CSVASLENSYNEQFF. The CDR3 DNA reads as TGCAGCGTCGCCTCCTTAGAGAACTCCTACAATGAGCAGTTCTTC.